This T cell receptor beta chain was sequenced in a study of human thymus T cells. V was cut by 5 bases and J by 1 base, with 15 bases left in between. Germline assignment: CDR1 SGHTA and CDR2 FQGNSA. This CDR3 spans 16 amino acids. The thymus was resected at corrective cardiac surgery. Assay: immunoSEQ multiplex PCR; the TCRdb copy retains only in-frame clones and omits some. The sample lists roughly 86,000 clones, around 96% occurring once. The material sequenced was thymus tissue. This TCR was recovered from a boy under two years old with a congenital heart defect but otherwise immunologically healthy. The chain couples TRBV7-2 to TRBJ2-1; D might be TRBD2 (6 bases). CDR3 sequence reads: CASSPSGGESYNEQFF. CDR3 nucleotides: TGTGCCAGCAGCCCAAGTGGCGGGGAATCCTACAATGAGCAGTTCTTC.